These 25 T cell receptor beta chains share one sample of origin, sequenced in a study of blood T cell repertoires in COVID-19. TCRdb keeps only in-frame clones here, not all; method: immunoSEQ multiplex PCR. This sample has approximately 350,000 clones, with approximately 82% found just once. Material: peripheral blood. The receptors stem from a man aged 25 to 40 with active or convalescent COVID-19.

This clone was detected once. The CDR3 spells CASTNDIGRGYEQYF. The CDR3 nucleotides read TGTGCCAGCACCAACGACATAGGCAGGGGCTACGAGCAGTACTTC. The chain recombines TRBV6-5 with TRBJ2-7, with D possibly being TRBD1 (6 bases). Germline V gives CDR1 MNHEY, CDR2 SVGAGI. Trimming removed 7 bases at V and 3 bases at J, with 19 bases between. This CDR3 has 15 residues.

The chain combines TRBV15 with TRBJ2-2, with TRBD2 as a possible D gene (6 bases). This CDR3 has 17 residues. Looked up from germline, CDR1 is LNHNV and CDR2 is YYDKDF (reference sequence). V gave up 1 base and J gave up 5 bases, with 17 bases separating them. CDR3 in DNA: TGTGCCACCAGCAGAGGGAGGGGCGGGCCAGCTACCGGGGAGCTGTTTTTT. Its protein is CATSRGRGGPATGELFF.

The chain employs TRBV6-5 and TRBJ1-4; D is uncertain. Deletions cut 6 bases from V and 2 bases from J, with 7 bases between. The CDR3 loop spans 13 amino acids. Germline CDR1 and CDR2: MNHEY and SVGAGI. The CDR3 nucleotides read TGTGCCAGCAGAATACAGACTAATGAAAAACTGTTTTTT. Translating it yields CASRIQTNEKLFF.

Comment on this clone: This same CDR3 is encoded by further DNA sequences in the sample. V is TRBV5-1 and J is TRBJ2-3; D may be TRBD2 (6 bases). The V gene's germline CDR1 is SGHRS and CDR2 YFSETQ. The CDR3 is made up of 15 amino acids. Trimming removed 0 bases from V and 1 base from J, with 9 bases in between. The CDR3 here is CASSLGSSGTDTQYF. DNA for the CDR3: TGCGCCAGCAGCTTGGGTTCTAGCGGCACAGATACGCAGTATTTT. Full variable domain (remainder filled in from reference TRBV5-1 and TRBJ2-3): KAGVTQTPRYLIKTRGQQVTLSCSPISGHRSVSWYQQTPGQGLQFLFEYFSETQRNKGNFPGRFSGRQFSNSRSEMNVSTLELGDSALYLCASSLGSSGTDTQYFGPGTRLTVL.

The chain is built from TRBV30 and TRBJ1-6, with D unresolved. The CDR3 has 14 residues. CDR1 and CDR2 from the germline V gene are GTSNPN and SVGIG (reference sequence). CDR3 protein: CASDTGRRNSPLHF. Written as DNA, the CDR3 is TGTGCTTCAGATACGGGGAGGAGGAATTCACCCCTCCACTTT.

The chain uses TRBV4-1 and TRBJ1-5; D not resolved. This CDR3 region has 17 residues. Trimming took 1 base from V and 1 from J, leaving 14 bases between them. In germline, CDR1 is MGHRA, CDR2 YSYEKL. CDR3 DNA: TGCGCCAGCAGCCAAGGGATGGGAGTGAAAAGCAATCAGCCCCAGCATTTT. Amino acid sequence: CASSQGMGVKSNQPQHF.

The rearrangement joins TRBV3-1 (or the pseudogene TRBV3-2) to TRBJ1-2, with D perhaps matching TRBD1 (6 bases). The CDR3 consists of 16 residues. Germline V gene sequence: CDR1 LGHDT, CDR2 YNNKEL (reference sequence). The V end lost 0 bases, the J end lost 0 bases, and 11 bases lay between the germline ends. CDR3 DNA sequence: TGTGCCAGCAGCCAAGATTTCCAGGGGCCTAACTATGGCTACACCTTC. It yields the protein CASSQDFQGPNYGYTF.

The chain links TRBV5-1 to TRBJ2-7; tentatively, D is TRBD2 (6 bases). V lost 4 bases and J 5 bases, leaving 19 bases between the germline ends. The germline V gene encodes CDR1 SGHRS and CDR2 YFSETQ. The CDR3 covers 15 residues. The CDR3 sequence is CASSLVGDFRDEQYF. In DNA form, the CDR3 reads TGCGCCAGCAGCCTGGTAGGGGACTTCCGCGACGAGCAGTACTTC.

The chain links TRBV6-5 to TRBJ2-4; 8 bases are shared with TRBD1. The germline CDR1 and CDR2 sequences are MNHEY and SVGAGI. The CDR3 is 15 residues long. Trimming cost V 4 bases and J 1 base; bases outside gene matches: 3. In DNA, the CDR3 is TGTGCCAGCAGTTCGACAGGGGAGGCCAAAAACATTCAGTACTTC. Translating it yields CASSSTGEAKNIQYF.

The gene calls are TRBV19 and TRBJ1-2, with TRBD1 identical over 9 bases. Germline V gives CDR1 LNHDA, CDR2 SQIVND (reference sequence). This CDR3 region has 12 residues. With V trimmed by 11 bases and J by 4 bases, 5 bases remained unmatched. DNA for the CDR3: TGTGCCTGTACAGGGGGCGGCTATGGCTACACCTTC. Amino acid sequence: CACTGGGYGYTF.

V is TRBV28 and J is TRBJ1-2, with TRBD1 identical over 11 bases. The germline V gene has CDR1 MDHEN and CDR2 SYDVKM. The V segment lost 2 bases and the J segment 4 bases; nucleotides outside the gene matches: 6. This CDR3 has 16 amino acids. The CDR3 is CASSLGGQGGGYGYTF. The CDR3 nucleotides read TGTGCCAGCAGTTTAGGGGGACAGGGGGGAGGCTATGGCTACACCTTC.

The CDR3 bases are TGTGCCAGCAACGTCGGACAGGGGGATGATACGCAGTATTTT. Protein product: CASNVGQGDDTQYF. This sequence joins TRBV2 and TRBJ2-3, with TRBD1 identical over 10 bases. The CDR3 runs to 14 residues. Losses at the gene ends were 7 bases for V and 6 bases for J; bases not matched to a gene: 7. Germline V lookup: CDR1 SNHLY, CDR2 FYNNEI.

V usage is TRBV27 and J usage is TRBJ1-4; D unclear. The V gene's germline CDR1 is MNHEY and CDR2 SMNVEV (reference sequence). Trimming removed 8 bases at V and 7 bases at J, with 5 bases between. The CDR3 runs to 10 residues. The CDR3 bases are TGTGCCAGCCCCAGTGAAAAACTGTTTTTT. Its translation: CASPSEKLFF.

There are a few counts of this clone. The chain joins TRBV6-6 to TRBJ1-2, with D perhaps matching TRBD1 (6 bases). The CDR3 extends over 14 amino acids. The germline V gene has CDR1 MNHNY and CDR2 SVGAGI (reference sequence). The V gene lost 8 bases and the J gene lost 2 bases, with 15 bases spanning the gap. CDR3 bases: TGTGCCAGCGGACCCGCAACAGGGAACTATGGCTACACCTTC. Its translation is CASGPATGNYGYTF.

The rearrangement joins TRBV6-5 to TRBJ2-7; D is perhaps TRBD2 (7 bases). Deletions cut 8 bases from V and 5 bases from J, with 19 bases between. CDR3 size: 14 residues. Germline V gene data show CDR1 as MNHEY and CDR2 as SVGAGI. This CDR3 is CASHYGGGQHEQYF. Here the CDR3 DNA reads TGTGCCAGCCATTATGGGGGGGGGCAACACGAGCAGTACTTC.

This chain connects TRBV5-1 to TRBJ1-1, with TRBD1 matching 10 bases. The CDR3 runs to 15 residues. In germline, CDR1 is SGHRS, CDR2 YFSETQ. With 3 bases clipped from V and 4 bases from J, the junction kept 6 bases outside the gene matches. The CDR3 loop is CASSSQWTGGTEAFF. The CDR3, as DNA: TGCGCCAGCAGCTCCCAGTGGACAGGGGGCACTGAAGCTTTCTTT.

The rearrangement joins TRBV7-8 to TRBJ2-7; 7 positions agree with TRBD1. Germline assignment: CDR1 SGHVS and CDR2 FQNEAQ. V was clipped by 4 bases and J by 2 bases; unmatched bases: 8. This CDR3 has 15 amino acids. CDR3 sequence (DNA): TGTGCCAGCAGCTCACCCGAGACAGGGCCCTACGAGCAGTACTTC. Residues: CASSSPETGPYEQYF.

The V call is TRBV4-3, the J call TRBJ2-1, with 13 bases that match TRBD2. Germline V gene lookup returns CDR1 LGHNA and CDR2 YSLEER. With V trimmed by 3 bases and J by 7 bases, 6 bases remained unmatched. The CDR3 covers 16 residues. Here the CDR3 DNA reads TGCGCCAGCAGCCACCTACTAGCGGGGGGGCTAAATGAGCAGTTCTTC. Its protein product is CASSHLLAGGLNEQFF.

CDR3 in DNA: TGTGCCAGCAGCTTGGGCCCGGGGGGAACTGAAGCTTTCTTT. Protein: CASSLGPGGTEAFF. The chain carries TRBV5-6 and TRBJ1-1, with a weak D call TRBD1 (5 bases). Trimming pared 0 bases from V and 5 bases from J, leaving 11 bases between. Germline lookup yields CDR1 SGHDT and CDR2 YYEEEE. The CDR3 spans 14 residues.

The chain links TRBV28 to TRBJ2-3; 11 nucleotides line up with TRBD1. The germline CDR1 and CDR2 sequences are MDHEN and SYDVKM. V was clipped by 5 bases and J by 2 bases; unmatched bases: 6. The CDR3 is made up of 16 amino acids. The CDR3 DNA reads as TGTGCCAGCAGTGCTGCGGGACAGGGGGACACAGATACGCAGTATTTT. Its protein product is CASSAAGQGDTDTQYF.

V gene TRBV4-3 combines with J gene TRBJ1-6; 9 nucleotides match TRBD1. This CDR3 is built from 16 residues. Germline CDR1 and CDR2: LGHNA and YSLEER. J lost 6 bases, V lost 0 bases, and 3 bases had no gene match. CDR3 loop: CASSQELGQGNSPLHF. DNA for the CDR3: TGCGCCAGCAGCCAAGAACTGGGACAGGGTAATTCACCCCTCCACTTT.

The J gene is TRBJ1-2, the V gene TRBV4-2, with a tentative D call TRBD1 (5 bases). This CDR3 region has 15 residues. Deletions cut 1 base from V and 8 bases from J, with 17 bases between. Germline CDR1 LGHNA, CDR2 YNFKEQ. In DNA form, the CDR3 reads TGTGCCAGCAGCCAAGGATCCCAGGGAAAGATGGGCTACACCTTC. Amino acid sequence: CASSQGSQGKMGYTF.

CDR3 loop: CASSQRSSRDTEAFF. The DNA of the CDR3 is TGTGCCAGCAGCCAGAGATCGAGCAGGGACACTGAAGCTTTCTTT. The rearrangement links TRBV3-1 (or the pseudogene TRBV3-2) to TRBJ1-1, with D perhaps matching TRBD1 (5 bases). The germline V and J ends were trimmed by 3 bases and 3 bases, with 14 bases remaining between them. The CDR3 has 15 amino acids. From germline, CDR1 is LGHDT and CDR2 YNNKEL (reference sequence).

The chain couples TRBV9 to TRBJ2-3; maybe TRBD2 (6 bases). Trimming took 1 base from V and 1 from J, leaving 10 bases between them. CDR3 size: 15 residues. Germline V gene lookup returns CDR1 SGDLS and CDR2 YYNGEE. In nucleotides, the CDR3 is TGTGCCAGCAGCGTAAAGACTAGTCGCACAGATACGCAGTATTTT. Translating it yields CASSVKTSRTDTQYF. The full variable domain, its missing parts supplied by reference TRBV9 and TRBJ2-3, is DSGVTQTPKHLITATGQRVTLRCSPRSGDLSVYWYQQSLDQGLQFLIQYYNGEERAKGNILERFSAQQFPDLHSELNLSSLELGDSALYFCASSVKTSRTDTQYFGPGTRLTVL.

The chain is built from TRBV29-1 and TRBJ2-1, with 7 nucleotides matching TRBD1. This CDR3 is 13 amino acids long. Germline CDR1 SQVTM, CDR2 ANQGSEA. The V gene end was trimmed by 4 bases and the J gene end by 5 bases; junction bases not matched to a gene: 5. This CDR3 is CSVGPGGDNEQFF. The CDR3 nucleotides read TGCAGCGTTGGCCCAGGGGGTGACAATGAGCAGTTCTTC.